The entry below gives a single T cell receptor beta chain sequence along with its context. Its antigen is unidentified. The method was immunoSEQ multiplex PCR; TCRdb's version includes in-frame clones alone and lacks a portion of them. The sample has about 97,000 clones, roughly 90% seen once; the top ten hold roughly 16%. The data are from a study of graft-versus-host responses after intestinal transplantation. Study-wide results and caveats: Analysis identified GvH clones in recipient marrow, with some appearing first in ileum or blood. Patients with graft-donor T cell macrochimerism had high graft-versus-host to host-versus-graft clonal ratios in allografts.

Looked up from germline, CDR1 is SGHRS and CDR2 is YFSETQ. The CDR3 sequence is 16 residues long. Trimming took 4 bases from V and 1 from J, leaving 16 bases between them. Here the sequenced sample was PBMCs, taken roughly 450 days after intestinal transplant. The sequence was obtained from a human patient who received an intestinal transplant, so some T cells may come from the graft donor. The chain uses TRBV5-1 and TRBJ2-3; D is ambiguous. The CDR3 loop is CASSPLVRQGTDTQYF. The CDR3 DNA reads TGCGCCAGCAGCCCCCTGGTGAGGCAGGGCACAGATACGCAGTATTTT.